This T cell receptor (beta chain) was identified during a study of blood T cell repertoires in COVID-19. Study-level background: The cDNA or gDNA used as material had been derived from T cells, B-cell-depleted T cells, or PBMCs.

This study enrolled people aged about 18 to 95 from about 26 US geographic areas. Two negative PCRs, clearance, or symptom resolution had been documented for recovered Cohort 3 donors. The CDR3 sequence is 12 residues long. Germline CDR1 reads SEHNR; CDR2 reads FQNEAQ (reference sequence). V shed 8 bases and J shed 5 bases, with 13 bases lying between them. In the authors' methods: Cell counts per sample came from amplifying reference gene primers. The table came from immunoSEQ multiplex PCR; TCRdb's copy has only in-frame clones and leaves some out. V and J calls and clone size are copied from that table; D and trimming were computed from the DNA. The sample lists some 270,000 clones, over 75% occurring once.

The source material was PBMCs or T cells enriched from blood (not recorded which). The chain links TRBV7-9 to TRBJ2-7; tentative D call: TRBD1 (7 bases). This clonotype was obtained from a woman aged 30 to 39 who had recovered from COVID-19. The CDR3 spells CASGGDSDEQYF. The CDR3 DNA sequence: TGTGCCAGCGGCGGGGACAGCGACGAGCAGTACTTC.